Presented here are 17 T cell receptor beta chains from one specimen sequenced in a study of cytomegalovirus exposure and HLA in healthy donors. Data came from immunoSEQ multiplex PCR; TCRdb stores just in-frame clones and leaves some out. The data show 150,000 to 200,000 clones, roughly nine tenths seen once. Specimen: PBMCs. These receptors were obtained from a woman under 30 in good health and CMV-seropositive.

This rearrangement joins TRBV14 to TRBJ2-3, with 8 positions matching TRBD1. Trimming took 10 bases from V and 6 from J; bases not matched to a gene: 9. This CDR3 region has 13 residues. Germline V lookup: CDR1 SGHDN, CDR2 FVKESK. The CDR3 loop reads CATSGGYGDTQYF. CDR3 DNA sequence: TGTGCCACTTCAGGGGGCTATGGGGATACGCAGTATTTT.

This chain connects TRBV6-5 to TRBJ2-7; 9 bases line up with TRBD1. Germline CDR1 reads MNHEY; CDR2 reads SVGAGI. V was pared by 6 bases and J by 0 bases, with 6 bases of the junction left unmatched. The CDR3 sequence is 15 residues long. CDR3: CASSPPGQGSYEQYF. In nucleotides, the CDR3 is TGTGCCAGCAGCCCTCCGGGACAGGGCTCCTACGAGCAGTACTTC.

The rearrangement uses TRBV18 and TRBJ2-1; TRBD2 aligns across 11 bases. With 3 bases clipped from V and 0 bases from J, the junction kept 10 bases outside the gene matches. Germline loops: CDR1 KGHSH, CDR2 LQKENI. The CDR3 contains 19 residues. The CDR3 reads CASSPGWTSGRSSYNEQFF. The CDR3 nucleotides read TGTGCCAGCTCACCGGGTTGGACTAGCGGGCGTAGCTCCTACAATGAGCAGTTCTTC.

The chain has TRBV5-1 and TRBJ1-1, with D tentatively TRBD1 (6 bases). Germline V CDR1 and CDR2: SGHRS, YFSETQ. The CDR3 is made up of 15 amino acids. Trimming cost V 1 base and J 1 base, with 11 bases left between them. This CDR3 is CASSLTDRPNTEAFF. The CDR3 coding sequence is TGCGCCAGCAGCTTGACTGACAGGCCGAACACTGAAGCTTTCTTT.

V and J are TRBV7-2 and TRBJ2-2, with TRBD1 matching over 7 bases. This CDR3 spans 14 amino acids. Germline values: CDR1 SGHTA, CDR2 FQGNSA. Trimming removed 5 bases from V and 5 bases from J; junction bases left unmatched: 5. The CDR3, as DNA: TGTGCCAGCAGCAACTACAGGGGAACCGGGGAGCTGTTTTTT. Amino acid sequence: CASSNYRGTGELFF.

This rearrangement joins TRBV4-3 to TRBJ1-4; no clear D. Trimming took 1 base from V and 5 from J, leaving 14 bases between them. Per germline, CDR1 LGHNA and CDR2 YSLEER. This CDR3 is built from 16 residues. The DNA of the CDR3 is TGCGCCAGCAGCCAAGGGCATGGACGGGGAAATGAAAAACTGTTTTTT. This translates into CASSQGHGRGNEKLFF.

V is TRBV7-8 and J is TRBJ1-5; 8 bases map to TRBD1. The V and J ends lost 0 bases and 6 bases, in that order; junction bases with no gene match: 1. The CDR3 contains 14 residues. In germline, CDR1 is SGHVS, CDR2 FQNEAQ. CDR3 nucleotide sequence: TGTGCCAGCAGCTTAGCCAGGGGGCCTCAGCCCCAGCATTTT. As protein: CASSLARGPQPQHF.

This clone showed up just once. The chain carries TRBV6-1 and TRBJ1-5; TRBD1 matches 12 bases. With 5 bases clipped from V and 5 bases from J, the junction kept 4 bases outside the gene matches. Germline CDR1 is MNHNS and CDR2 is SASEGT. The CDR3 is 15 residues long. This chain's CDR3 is CASSSGTGGDQPQHF. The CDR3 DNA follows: TGTGCCAGCAGTTCCGGGACAGGGGGCGATCAGCCCCAGCATTTT.

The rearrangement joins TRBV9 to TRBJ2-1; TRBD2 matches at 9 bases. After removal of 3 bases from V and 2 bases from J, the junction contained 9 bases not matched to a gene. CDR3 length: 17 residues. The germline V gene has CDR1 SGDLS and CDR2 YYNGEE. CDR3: CASSGPSGGGAYNEQFF. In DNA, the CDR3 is TGTGCCAGCAGCGGGCCGTCCGGCGGGGGGGCCTACAATGAGCAGTTCTTC.

CDR3 loop: CASSSLAGATDTQYF. In DNA form, the CDR3 reads TGTGCCAGCAGCTCCCTGGCGGGAGCGACAGATACGCAGTATTTT. The V call is TRBV11-2, the J call TRBJ2-3; TRBD2 matches at 7 bases. The V segment lost 4 bases and the J segment 3 bases; nucleotides outside the gene matches: 7. Germline V CDR1 and CDR2: SGHAT, FQNNGV. The CDR3 covers 15 residues.

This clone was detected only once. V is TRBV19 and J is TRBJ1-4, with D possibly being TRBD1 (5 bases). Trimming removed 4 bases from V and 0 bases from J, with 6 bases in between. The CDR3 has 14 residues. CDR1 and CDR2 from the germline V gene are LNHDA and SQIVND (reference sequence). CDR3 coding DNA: TGTGCCAGTAGTAGGACAACAACTAATGAAAAACTGTTTTTT. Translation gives CASSRTTTNEKLFF.

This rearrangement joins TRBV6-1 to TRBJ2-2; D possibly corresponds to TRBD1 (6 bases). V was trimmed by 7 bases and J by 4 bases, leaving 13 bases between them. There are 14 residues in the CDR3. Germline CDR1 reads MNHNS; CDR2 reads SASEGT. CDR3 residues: CASTRTVRTGELFF. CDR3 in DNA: TGTGCCAGCACGAGGACAGTGCGCACCGGGGAGCTGTTTTTT.

The chain's CDR3 is CASSLATGGDGYTF. CDR3 nucleotide sequence: TGCGCCAGCAGCTTGGCGACAGGGGGCGATGGCTACACCTTC. The gene calls are TRBV5-1 and TRBJ1-2, with 10 positions matching TRBD1. This CDR3 spans 14 amino acids. Unmatched junction bases numbered 2, after V lost 0 bases and J lost 6 bases. CDR1 and CDR2 from the germline V gene are SGHRS and YFSETQ.

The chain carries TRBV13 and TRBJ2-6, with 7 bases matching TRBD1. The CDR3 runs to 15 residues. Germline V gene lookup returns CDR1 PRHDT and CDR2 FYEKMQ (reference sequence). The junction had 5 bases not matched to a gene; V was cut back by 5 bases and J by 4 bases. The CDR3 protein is CASSLQGPGANVLTF. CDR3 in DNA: TGTGCCAGCAGCCTACAGGGGCCAGGGGCCAACGTCCTGACTTTC.

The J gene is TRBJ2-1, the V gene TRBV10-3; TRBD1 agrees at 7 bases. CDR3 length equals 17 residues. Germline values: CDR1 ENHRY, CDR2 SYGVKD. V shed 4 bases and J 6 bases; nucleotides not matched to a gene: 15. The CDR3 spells CAISASLTGSSVNEQFF. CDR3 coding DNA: TGTGCCATCAGTGCGTCACTGACAGGGAGTAGCGTCAATGAGCAGTTCTTC.

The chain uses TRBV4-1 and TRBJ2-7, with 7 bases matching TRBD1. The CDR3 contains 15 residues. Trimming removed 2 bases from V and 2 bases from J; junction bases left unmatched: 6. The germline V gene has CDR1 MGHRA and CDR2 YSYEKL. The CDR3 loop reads CASSQLTGDPYEQYF. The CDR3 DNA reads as TGCGCCAGCAGCCAACTAACAGGGGACCCCTACGAGCAGTACTTC.

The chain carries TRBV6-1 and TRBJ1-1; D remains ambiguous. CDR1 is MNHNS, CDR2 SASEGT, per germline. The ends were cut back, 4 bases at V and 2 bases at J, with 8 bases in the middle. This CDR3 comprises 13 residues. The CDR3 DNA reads TGTGCCAGCAGTGCGGGAGTCAACACTGAAGCTTTCTTT. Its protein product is CASSAGVNTEAFF.